This T cell receptor beta chain came from a study of CD8+ T cells in alopecia areata (dated by TCRdb to the late 2010s). Regarding the research as a whole: Treated patients were enrolled in an open-label pilot trial of oral tofacitinib, 5 to 10 mg twice daily, for moderate-to-severe alopecia areata. Clonality in the scalp was compared among normal scalp (n=4), patchy alopecia areata scalp (n=8), and alopecia totalis/universalis scalp (n=8). Patients stayed on tofacitinib for 6 to 18 months and then had 6 months of follow-up off drug so that delayed response and recurrence could be assessed. RNA was extracted with the PAXgene miRNA kit for fixed scalp, the miRNeasy kit for PBMCs, and the RNeasy kit for mouse skin. To study T cell clonal expansion in alopecia areata, the researchers applied high-throughput TCRbeta sequencing to both the C3H/HeJ mouse model and human patients. Patients on tofacitinib were biopsied at baseline and after 4 and 24 weeks of treatment, and several of the patients also had a later scalp biopsy. Amplification of TCRbeta CDR3 regions was done by immunoSEQ multiplex PCR using 35 Vbeta forward primers and 13 Jbeta reverse primers. On the human side, TCRbeta sequencing was run on scalp tissue and on sorted CD4+ and CD8+ peripheral blood T cells from healthy controls and from alopecia areata patients with either patchy or totalis/universalis disease.

This clone turned up a few times. It has no known antigen specificity. It has no much larger one-base neighbor in the sample; base qualities were not kept. General conclusions and limits of the study: Unlike mouse skin, which is dominated by gammadelta T cells, normal human skin has resident alphabeta T cells that are also sequenced, and this complicates analysis of the scalp TCR repertoire. Shared TCR sequences between patients were less evident than in mice, which may be partly attributable to HLA diversity in the patient population. Compared with normal scalp, lesional scalp, particularly in alopecia totalis/universalis, had higher clonality and more expanded CD8+ clones, which suggests antigenic drive.

The library was prepared using the immunoSEQ multiplex PCR assay. RNA was extracted from all samples and reverse transcribed into cDNA, which served as template for TCR sequencing. SuperScript III was used to make first-strand cDNA, primed with a 2:1 mix of oligo-dT and random hexamers. Amplification bias was assessed with a synthetic immune receptor repertoire, and residual bias was removed computationally. On the study's bioinformatics: Raw reads were preprocessed for error removal, and CDR3 was defined according to IMGT conventions as running from the conserved cysteine to phenylalanine. Clonality was calculated as 1 minus Shannon entropy normalized by log2 of the number of productive unique TCRs. Whether each scalp clone was CD4 or CD8 was inferred by checking scalp TCRbeta sequences against the CD4 and CD8 repertoires from sorted blood. TCRdb took over this immuneACCESS table, retaining in-frame rearrangements with V and J assigned. Such tables are incomplete; in checked studies, under half of the missing clones stem from an unresolved V gene, and the remainder is unexplained. The V and J calls and the clone size are those of that table, but D and trimming were determined from the DNA. This sample comprises under 85,000 clones, under 55% of them detected only once. Approximately 17% of the sample is taken by the ten largest.

Interpreted using the paper, the time point label stands for: baseline before oral tofacitinib. From alopecia areata patients, peripheral blood was collected along with lesional scalp punch biopsies. After PBMCs were isolated by density centrifugation and stained for CD3, CD4 and CD8, a FACSAria was used to sort CD4+ and CD8+ T cells. The cysteine opens and the phenylalanine closes a CDR3 of 15 amino acids. Only the CDR3 DNA stays, 45 bases, in frame from base 1. The germline V gene (reference sequence) gives CDR1 as PRHDT and CDR2 as FYEKMQ. V is shortened by 5 bases, J by 6 bases, and the region joining them spans 17 bases.

Sequenced material: CD8+ T cells sorted from blood, taken at week 0. This receptor chain uses TRBV13 and TRBJ2-1; the D gene assignment is perhaps TRBD1 or TRBD2, with each matching 5 bases. This TCR derives from a human donor with alopecia areata. The nucleotide sequence reads as follows: TGTGCCAGCAGCCCTCGAGGGGAAGGGGTCAATGAGCAGTTCTTC. Its protein product is CASSPRGEGVNEQFF.